The clone carrying this T cell receptor (beta chain) was detected only once. In the same sample, other DNA sequences code for this CDR3. Time point defined: peripheral blood 6 weeks after treatment start. These data are taken from a study of PD-L1 blockade in urothelial cancer. Profiling relied on immunoSEQ multiplex PCR, and the TCRdb table lists in-frame clones only, not all of them. The repertoire consists of roughly 100,000 clones, with around four fifths occurring once and the leading ten covering approximately 8%. The specimen comprised PBMCs, sampled around atezolizumab (anti-PD-L1) treatment. The receptor was isolated from a man between 70 and 80 years old with urothelial cancer.

CDR3 sequence (DNA): TGTGCCAGCAGTAGGCGGGGAACTGAAGCTTTCTTT. Protein sequence: CASSRRGTEAFF. The genes are TRBV5-8 and TRBJ1-1; D ambiguous. This CDR3 comprises 12 residues. Germline V gene data show CDR1 as SGHTS and CDR2 as YDEGEE. Deletions cut 5 bases from V and 5 bases from J, with 10 bases between.